A single sample gave rise to the 8 T cell receptor beta chains below, sequenced in a study of blood T cell repertoires in COVID-19. Data came from immunoSEQ multiplex PCR; TCRdb stores just in-frame clones and leaves some out. The repertoire consists of about 90,000 clones, with approximately 90% occurring once and the leading ten covering about 5.2%. The sample was peripheral blood. These receptors were taken from a man aged 50 or older with acute or convalescent COVID-19.

The rearrangement uses TRBV7-7 and TRBJ2-5; 14 nucleotides match TRBD2. Trimming took 5 bases from V and 9 from J; bases not matched to a gene: 14. The CDR3 runs to 17 residues. The V gene's germline CDR1 is SSHAT and CDR2 FNYEAQ (reference sequence). The CDR3: CASSPHSGLAGAAAQYF. DNA of the CDR3: TGTGCCAGCAGCCCGCACTCGGGACTAGCGGGGGCCGCGGCCCAGTACTTC.

V and J are TRBV19 and TRBJ2-6; 8 bases map to TRBD2. Germline values: CDR1 LNHDA, CDR2 SQIVND (reference sequence). The CDR3 has 18 residues. After removal of 3 bases from V and 0 bases from J, the junction contained 7 bases not matched to a gene. The CDR3 sequence: CASSMGREVLSGANVLTF. The CDR3 region has the DNA TGTGCCAGTAGTATGGGGCGGGAGGTACTCTCTGGGGCCAACGTCCTGACTTTC.

This chain connects TRBV7-2 to TRBJ2-3; 10 nucleotides agree with TRBD2. The germline gives CDR1 SGHTA, CDR2 FQGNSA. With 1 base clipped from V and 3 bases from J, the junction kept 7 bases outside the gene matches. The CDR3 extends over 17 amino acids. The CDR3 region has the DNA TGTGCCAGCAGCTTAGGCCTAGCGGGAGTGAGGACAGATACGCAGTATTTT. Amino acids: CASSLGLAGVRTDTQYF.

V and J are TRBV14 and TRBJ2-1; TRBD1 matches at 12 bases. Germline V gene lookup returns CDR1 SGHDN and CDR2 FVKESK. Trimming removed 6 bases from V and 7 bases from J; junction bases left unmatched: 13. This CDR3 has 17 amino acids. The CDR3 coding sequence is TGTGCCAGCAGGACACCCGCCGGGACAGGGGGCAGGAATGAGCAGTTCTTC. This sequence encodes CASRTPAGTGGRNEQFF.

This chain connects TRBV13 to TRBJ2-2; tentatively, D is TRBD1 (5 bases). The V gene lost 6 bases and the J gene lost 7 bases, with 15 bases spanning the gap. The CDR3 has 14 amino acids. Germline V gene data show CDR1 as PRHDT and CDR2 as FYEKMQ (reference sequence). For the CDR3, the DNA is TGTGCCAGCAGGGGGCTGGGGCATGACGGGGAGCTGTTTTTT. Protein: CASRGLGHDGELFF.

This clone was seen a single time. The chain joins TRBV27 to TRBJ2-3; 7 positions match TRBD2. Germline V CDR1 and CDR2: MNHEY, SMNVEV (reference sequence). V lost 0 bases to trimming and J lost 11 bases; unmatched junction nucleotides: 17. The CDR3 runs to 17 residues. The CDR3 DNA reads TGTGCCAGCAGTTTATCGCCCCAAAAACTAGCTCGGGGGGTGCAGTATTTT. It encodes CASSLSPQKLARGVQYF.

This clone turned up a few times. This rearrangement joins TRBV7-2 to TRBJ1-1; 7 bases are shared with TRBD1. Unmatched junction bases numbered 7, after V lost 5 bases and J lost 7 bases. The CDR3 extends over 13 amino acids. Germline assignment: CDR1 SGHTA and CDR2 FQGNSA. The CDR3 sequence: CASSGEGAVEAFF. The CDR3 DNA is TGTGCCAGCAGCGGTGAGGGGGCGGTTGAAGCTTTCTTT.

The V gene is TRBV9, the J gene TRBJ2-7, with 10 bases that match TRBD2. The CDR3 is 16 residues long. The V gene's germline CDR1 is SGDLS and CDR2 YYNGEE. V shed 0 bases and J 6 bases; nucleotides not matched to a gene: 9. Here the CDR3 reads CASSVGFLAGEGEQYF. For the CDR3, the DNA is TGTGCCAGCAGCGTAGGATTCCTAGCGGGAGAAGGCGAGCAGTACTTC.